This T cell receptor beta chain stems from a study of blood T cell repertoires in COVID-19. CDR1 is MGHDK, CDR2 SYGVNS, per germline. The CDR3 consists of 15 residues. J gave up 1 base and V 1 base, and 2 bases lay outside the gene matches. The data were produced by immunoSEQ multiplex PCR, yet TCRdb's version contains in-frame clones alone and is incomplete. The profile shows approximately 170,000 clones, roughly four fifths of them singletons. The chain links TRBV25-1 to TRBJ1-1; 8 bases are a match to TRBD1. The clonotype comes from a middle-aged man who had recovered from COVID-19. Input material: peripheral blood. The CDR3 loop is CASSELGTGNTEAFF. CDR3 coding DNA: TGTGCCAGCAGTGAATTAGGGACAGGGAACACTGAAGCTTTCTTT.